This T cell receptor (beta chain) was sequenced during a study of blood T cells in healthy people across ages. The study's findings and limits: Samples with more naive T cells showed higher observed beta diversity.

In the case of this clonotype: Its antigen is undetermined.

This CDR3 has 17 amino acids. The ends lost 5 bases at V and 5 bases at J; junction bases unmatched: 12. A J-beta primer mix and a sample-barcoded 5' primer were used in a second PCR of roughly 7 to 12 cycles. TCRdb called the 5' RACE reads again in MiXCR, with one record for every CDR3 protein. The table has about a million distinct CDR3 sequences, 45% to 60% seen once. The material sequenced was blood. The rearrangement links TRBV12-3 or TRBV12-4 to TRBJ2-2; 9 bases fit TRBD1. This TCR was recovered from a woman aged 55-70 years in good health. The CDR3 nucleotides are TGTGCCAGCAGTATTGACCCCGGACAGGGGTGGACCGGGGAGCTGTTTTTT. The encoded protein is CASSIDPGQGWTGELFF.